Listed below are T cell receptor beta chains from one sample, sequenced in a study of cytomegalovirus exposure and HLA in healthy donors. Sequenced by immunoSEQ multiplex PCR; TCRdb stores in-frame clones only, minus some. This sample has around 110,000 clones, with 81% found just once. Sequenced: PBMCs. All receptors come from a woman under 40 in good health and CMV-seronegative. Each CDR3 is given with its conserved first and last residue. The order of the fields is V gene, clone size, D gene, J gene, CDR3 DNA, CDR3 protein. The D gene is left open where the match is weak. Size values are once, few and many counts, or a class for expanded clones, and some rows have none.

TRBV27	-	-	TRBJ2-7	TGTGCCAGCAGTCGAGGGAACGAGCAGTACTTC	CASSRGNEQYF
TRBV9	once	-	TRBJ2-3	TGTGCCAGCAGCGTAGTAGCAGGACACTTCACAGATACGCAGTATTTT	CASSVVAGHFTDTQYF
TRBV5-6	-	-	TRBJ2-5	TGTGCCAGCAGCTTGGAGGGGCCATGGGAGACCCAGTACTTC	CASSLEGPWETQYF
TRBV9	-	TRBD1	TRBJ1-1	TGTGCCAGCAGCGCAGAAGGGGGACAGGGATGTGAAGCTTTCTTT	CASSAEGGQGCEAFF
TRBV6-1	-	TRBD2	TRBJ2-1	TGTGCCAGCAGTGAAGCCCCTAGCGGAGTGTACAATGAGCAGTTCTTC	CASSEAPSGVYNEQFF
TRBV2	-	TRBD1	TRBJ2-2	TGTGCCAGCAGAGCCGACAGGGGGCGATCCGGGGAGCTGTTTTTT	CASRADRGRSGELFF
TRBV5-1	-	TRBD2	TRBJ2-7	TGCGCCAGCAGCTTGGTTTCTAGCGGGGCCTACGAGCAGTACTTC	CASSLVSSGAYEQYF
TRBV7-3	-	-	TRBJ1-3	TGTGCCAGCAGCGCGGACAGCTCTGGAAACACCATATATTTT	CASSADSSGNTIYF
TRBV27	-	-	TRBJ2-5	TGTGCCAGCAGTTTCAAATCCCCGACGGGGGGCCCCCACCAAGAGACCCAGTACTTC	CASSFKSPTGGPHQETQYF
TRBV6-1	few	-	TRBJ2-1	TGTGCCAGCAGTTTAGCTAATAAGTTCTTC	CASSLANKFF
TRBV7-2	once	TRBD2	TRBJ2-1	TGTGCCAGCAGCTTAGGGGCGGTCGGGAGGAGGGCCTTCTACAATGAGCAGTTCTTC	CASSLGAVGRRAFYNEQFF
TRBV4-1	-	TRBD2	TRBJ2-1	TGCGCCAGCAGCCAAGAAAGCACCGGGCTAGCGGGTTTAAATGAGCAGTTCTTC	CASSQESTGLAGLNEQFF
TRBV5-4	-	-	TRBJ2-5	TGCGCCAGCAGCCAAGAGACGGGATTTGGGGTAGAGACCCAGTACTTC	CASSQETGFGVETQYF
TRBV4-3	-	-	TRBJ1-3	TGCGCCAGCAGCCAAGACTTCAGGGGACCTGGAAACACCATATATTTT	CASSQDFRGPGNTIYF
TRBV6-6	-	-	TRBJ1-4	TGTGCCACAGGCGTTGCAACTAATGAAAAACTGTTTTTT	CATGVATNEKLFF
TRBV6-4	-	TRBD2	TRBJ2-5	TGTGCCAGCAGTGATGGGGGACTAGCGGTTGAGACCCAGTACTTC	CASSDGGLAVETQYF
TRBV6-5	-	-	TRBJ2-1	TGTGCCAGCCGCCCCCCCTCTAGCTCCTACAATGAGCAGTTCTTC	CASRPPSSSYNEQFF
TRBV18	-	-	TRBJ2-7	TGTGCCAGCTCACCGCAGTACGAGCAGTACTTC	CASSPQYEQYF
TRBV7-9	-	TRBD2	TRBJ2-2	TGTGCCAGCAGCCGGACAATAGCGGGAGTAGGGACCGGGGAGCTGTTTTTT	CASSRTIAGVGTGELFF
TRBV7-2	-	-	TRBJ2-1	TGTGCCAGCAGCTTGACAGGACTTGAGCAGTTCTTC	CASSLTGLEQFF
TRBV27	few	TRBD1	TRBJ1-4	TGTGCCAGCAGGAACAGGGGGCCCAATGAAAAACTGTTTTTT	CASRNRGPNEKLFF
TRBV19	-	TRBD2	TRBJ2-4	TGTGCCAGTAGTGGGACTAGGGGGACCTACTTC	CASSGTRGTYF
TRBV28	-	-	TRBJ2-2	TGTGCCAGCGGCACAGGGAACACCGGGGAGCTGTTTTTT	CASGTGNTGELFF
TRBV7-2	-	-	TRBJ1-5	TGTGCCAGCAGTCCCACCCCCGGGGGACATCAGCCCCAGCATTTT	CASSPTPGGHQPQHF
TRBV28	once	-	TRBJ2-7	TGTGCCAGCAGTTTAGGCAGCGCCCACTCCTACGAGCAGTACTTC	CASSLGSAHSYEQYF
TRBV18	-	-	TRBJ2-3	TGTGCCAGCTCACCAGGCGGGGAGGTGGTGGATACGCAGTATTTT	CASSPGGEVVDTQYF
TRBV11-2	-	-	TRBJ2-4	TGTGCCAGCAGCTTAGGACGGCGGGTTCAGTACTTC	CASSLGRRVQYF
TRBV5-1	-	TRBD2	TRBJ2-1	TGCGCCAGCAGATACCGGGACTACTCCTACAATGAGCAGTTCTTC	CASRYRDYSYNEQFF
TRBV5-4	-	TRBD1	TRBJ1-6	TGTGCCAGCAGCTTCAAAGGGGGCGCCTCCTATAATTCACCCCTCCACTTT	CASSFKGGASYNSPLHF
TRBV7-9	-	-	TRBJ1-2	TGTGCCAGCAGCTTAGCGGTGACAGGCGATGGCTACACCTTC	CASSLAVTGDGYTF
TRBV18	-	TRBD1	TRBJ2-1	TGTGCCAGCTCGACTGGACAGGGGAATGAGCAGTTCTTC	CASSTGQGNEQFF
TRBV4-2	-	-	TRBJ1-2	TGTGCCAGCAGCCAAGTCCTAGCGGATGGCTACACCTTC	CASSQVLADGYTF
TRBV10-3	once	TRBD2	TRBJ2-2	TGTGCCATCAGTGTTGGGACTAGCGGGAGTGACGGGGAGCTGTTTTTT	CAISVGTSGSDGELFF
TRBV28	-	TRBD1	TRBJ2-1	TGTGCCAGCAGTCCTGCCGGGACAGGAGCCTACAATGAGCAGTTCTTC	CASSPAGTGAYNEQFF
TRBV30	-	-	TRBJ1-1	TGTGCCTGGAGCCTTCGAGGGACTGAAGCTTTCTTT	CAWSLRGTEAFF
TRBV6-1	-	-	TRBJ2-5	TGTGCCAGCAGTGAAACCCCGGGAGCTCAAGAGACCCAGTACTTC	CASSETPGAQETQYF
TRBV6-5	-	TRBD2	TRBJ2-7	TGTGCCAGCAGTTACTCGACGGCGGGAGGGCCATACGAGCAGTACTTC	CASSYSTAGGPYEQYF
TRBV7-2	few	-	TRBJ2-3	TGTGCCAGCAGCTTCAGCGTCGCGGGACTTAACACAGATACGCAGTATTTT	CASSFSVAGLNTDTQYF
TRBV7-8	-	TRBD2	TRBJ2-7	TGTGCCAGCAGCTTAGGGGCTAGCGGAAGCTCCTACGAGCAGTACTTC	CASSLGASGSSYEQYF
TRBV19	-	TRBD1	TRBJ2-7	TGTGCCAGTAGTTTGCCGGGACAGACTATCTACGAGCAGTACTTC	CASSLPGQTIYEQYF